This passage covers 21 T cell receptor beta chains from one sample sequenced in a study of Ad26.COV2.S vaccination and SARS-CoV-2 variants. Sequencing was performed with immunoSEQ multiplex PCR; in TCRdb, only in-frame clones are kept and a portion is missing. The sample consists of approximately 450,000 clones, around 90% of them appearing once. The treatment was: 19 received Ad26.COV2.S at low or high dose, single or two shots; about 5 received placebo; per-sample allocation not given. Specimen acquisition occurred on day 63 following the initial vaccine or placebo injection. The sample consisted of peripheral blood, taken in a trial of Ad26.COV2.S vaccine versus placebo. The receptors were sampled from a person between 18 and 60 years old who received the Ad26.COV2.S COVID-19 vaccine or a placebo.

V and J are TRBV5-1 and TRBJ2-2; D may be TRBD2 (6 bases). CDR1 is SGHRS and CDR2 is YFSETQ in the germline V gene. The CDR3 has 17 amino acids. The V and J ends lost 0 bases and 1 base respectively, with 13 bases between them. As DNA, the CDR3 is TGCGCCAGCAGCTTGGAGGCCCGGGACTGGAACACCGGGGAGCTGTTTTTT. Protein product: CASSLEARDWNTGELFF.

This clone was counted between two and nine times. This chain links TRBV7-8 with TRBJ1-2, with 7 bases aligning to TRBD1. The V and J ends lost 8 bases and 4 bases, in that order; junction bases with no gene match: 4. Germline CDR1 is SGHVS and CDR2 is FQNEAQ. The CDR3 consists of 12 residues. The chain's CDR3 is CASSPGGYGYTF. CDR3 nucleotides: TGTGCCAGCTCTCCAGGGGGCTATGGCTACACCTTC. The whole variable domain, filled in from reference TRBV7-8 and TRBJ1-2, reads GAGVSQSPRYKVAKRGQDVALRCDPISGHVSLFWYQQALGQGPEFLTYFQNEAQLDKSGLPSDRFFAERPEGSVSTLKIQRTQQEDSAVYLCASSPGGYGYTFGSGTRLTVV.

This chain links TRBV6-2 or TRBV6-3 with TRBJ2-1, with 7 nucleotides matching TRBD2. J gave up 9 bases and V 2 bases, and 7 bases lay outside the gene matches. This CDR3 is built from 14 residues. Germline loops: CDR1 MNHEY, CDR2 SVGEGT. Here the CDR3 reads CASSYGGSPGEQFF. DNA of the CDR3: TGTGCCAGCAGTTACGGCGGGAGTCCCGGTGAGCAGTTCTTC.

The chain recombines TRBV3-1 (or the pseudogene TRBV3-2) with TRBJ2-7, with D unclear. This CDR3 has 14 amino acids. V gave up 0 bases and J gave up 6 bases, with 12 bases separating them. Germline values: CDR1 LGHDT, CDR2 YNNKEL (reference sequence). The DNA for the CDR3 is TGTGCCAGCAGCCAAGATCGGTCTGCTACCGAGCAGTACTTC. The encoded protein is CASSQDRSATEQYF.

This chain uses TRBV18 with TRBJ2-7; TRBD1 agrees at 9 bases. The J segment lost 5 bases and the V segment lost 3 bases, leaving 8 bases of the junction unmatched. In germline, CDR1 is KGHSH, CDR2 LQKENI. The CDR3 extends over 15 amino acids. CDR3 DNA sequence: TGTGCCAGCTCACCCCAAACAGGGGGCCAGAACGAGCAGTACTTC. Translated: CASSPQTGGQNEQYF. Supplemented by reference TRBV18 and TRBJ2-7, the full variable domain reads NAGVMQNPRHLVRRRGQEARLRCSPMKGHSHVYWYRQLPEEGLKFMVYLQKENIIDESGMPKERFSAEFPKEGPSILRIQQVVRGDSAAYFCASSPQTGGQNEQYFGPGTRLTVT.

The chain carries TRBV27 and TRBJ2-1, with D maybe TRBD2 (5 bases). The germline CDR1 and CDR2 sequences are MNHEY and SMNVEV (reference sequence). Between the trimmed V and J ends, which lost 3 bases and 0 bases, there was a span of 12 bases. The CDR3 runs to 16 residues. This CDR3 reads CASSLERPSSYNEQFF. The CDR3 DNA reads as TGTGCCAGCAGTTTGGAGCGGCCGAGCTCCTACAATGAGCAGTTCTTC.

The CDR3 DNA reads TGTGCCAGCAGGATAGACAGGGGGGGTTACGAGCAGTACTTC. Amino acids: CASRIDRGGYEQYF. The rearrangement joins TRBV6-5 to TRBJ2-7, with 9 bases fitting TRBD1. V gave up 6 bases and J gave up 4 bases; unmatched junction bases: 7. Per the germline V gene, CDR1 is MNHEY and CDR2 is SVGAGI. This CDR3 spans 14 amino acids.

The gene calls are TRBV11-3 and TRBJ2-7, with 8 bases aligning to TRBD1. J gave up 1 base and V 5 bases, and 7 bases lay outside the gene matches. The CDR3 contains 15 residues. Germline CDR1 and CDR2: SGHNT and YENEEA. The CDR3 region has the DNA TGTGCCAGCAGCCCCGGACAGGGCAAGTCCTACGAGCAGTACTTC. Its translation: CASSPGQGKSYEQYF. The full variable domain, in which reference TRBV11-3 and TRBJ2-7 provide the parts outside the CDR3, is EAGVVQSPRYKIIEKKQPVAFWCNPISGHNTLYWYLQNLGQGPELLIRYENEEAVDDSQLPKDRFSAERLKGVDSTLKIQPAELGDSAVYLCASSPGQGKSYEQYFGPGTRLTVT.

The chain employs TRBV29-1 and TRBJ1-2; the D gene is possibly TRBD1 (6 bases). From germline, CDR1 is SQVTM and CDR2 ANQGSEA. The CDR3 extends over 15 amino acids. In DNA, the CDR3 is TGCACCGCATGGGAGGTTTTGGGACAAGAAGATGGCTACACCTTC. It codes for CTAWEVLGQEDGYTF. The variable domain in full, with the rest retrieved from reference TRBV29-1 and TRBJ1-2, is SAVISQKPSRDICQRGTSLTIQCQVDSQVTMMFWYRQQPGQSLTLIATANQGSEATYESGFVIDKFPISRPNLTFSTLTVSNMSPEDSSIYLCTAWEVLGQEDGYTFGSGTRLTVV.

As regards this clone: This sample includes further DNA sequences coding for the same CDR3. The chain carries TRBV7-2 and TRBJ2-3; D is unclear. Trimming shortened V by 1 base and J by 2 bases, and 4 bases separated the two germline ends. The CDR3 has 13 residues. Germline lookup yields CDR1 SGHTA and CDR2 FQGNSA. CDR3 nucleotide sequence: TGTGCCAGCAGCTTAGTGGTCACAGATACGCAGTATTTT. This encodes CASSLVVTDTQYF.

The gene calls are TRBV5-1 and TRBJ1-6; D ambiguous. Germline V gene sequence: CDR1 SGHRS, CDR2 YFSETQ. Trimming took off 0 bases at V and 9 bases at J, with 13 bases between the two ends. The CDR3 totals 15 residues. In DNA form, the CDR3 reads TGCGCCAGCAGCTTGGATCCGGCGATTCCTTCACCCCTCCACTTT. This gives the protein CASSLDPAIPSPLHF.

The CDR3 is CASRNPLRSRTGELFF. CDR3 nucleotide sequence: TGTGCCAGCAGAAATCCTTTGCGGTCGAGGACCGGGGAGCTGTTTTTT. V usage is TRBV2 and J usage is TRBJ2-2; D is undetermined. CDR1 is SNHLY and CDR2 is FYNNEI in the germline V gene. The CDR3 length is 16 residues. V lost 6 bases to trimming and J lost 5 bases, with 19 bases between them.

This chain uses TRBV6-5 with TRBJ2-6, with a possible D match to TRBD2 (6 bases). Trimming pared 6 bases from V and 8 bases from J, leaving 14 bases between. Germline V gives CDR1 MNHEY, CDR2 SVGAGI. This CDR3 has 14 amino acids. As DNA, the CDR3 is TGTGCCAGCAGACGTCCGGGGGAGTCCAACGTCCTGACTTTC. Residues: CASRRPGESNVLTF.

With respect to this clone: Mismatch with germline at one junction end may stem from a read error. The chain carries TRBV29-1 and TRBJ2-5, with TRBD2 matching over 9 bases. The CDR3 length is 18 residues. Per the germline V gene, CDR1 is SQVTM and CDR2 is ANQGSEA. The CDR3 DNA follows: TGCAGCGGTACAGGGGTTGCTGCTAGCGGGATTGTTCAAGGGACCCAGTACTTC. This encodes CSGTGVAASGIVQGTQYF.

This chain links TRBV20-1 with TRBJ2-5; TRBD1 is a possible D gene (5 bases). The ends were cut back, 3 bases at V and 3 bases at J, with 11 bases in the middle. The CDR3 totals 13 residues. The germline gives CDR1 DFQATT, CDR2 SNEGSKA (reference sequence). CDR3 region: CSASGAAKETQYF. The DNA for the CDR3 is TGCAGTGCTAGTGGGGCAGCAAAAGAGACCCAGTACTTC.

Comment on this clone: Different DNA sequences within this sample yield the same CDR3. The chain employs TRBV4-1 and TRBJ2-5; D gene uncertain. The CDR3 has 12 residues. Looked up from germline, CDR1 is MGHRA and CDR2 is YSYEKL. Trimming took 0 bases from V and 5 from J, leaving 4 bases between them. The CDR3 region is CASSQDLETQYF. As DNA, the CDR3 is TGCGCCAGCAGCCAAGATCTCGAGACCCAGTACTTC.

Here the CDR3 reads CASSLGGAPNTEAFF. DNA for the CDR3: TGTGCCAGCAGCTTAGGAGGGGCCCCGAACACTGAAGCTTTCTTT. The V and J genes are TRBV7-2 and TRBJ1-1, with D tentatively TRBD1 (5 bases). CDR3 length: 15 residues. CDR1 is SGHTA and CDR2 is FQGNSA in the germline V gene. V was clipped by 1 base and J by 1 base, with 10 bases between them.

This chain uses TRBV7-2 with TRBJ2-3, with D possibly matching TRBD2 (6 bases). Between the trimmed V and J ends, which lost 5 bases and 3 bases, there was a span of 12 bases. CDR1 is SGHTA, CDR2 FQGNSA, per germline. The CDR3 is made up of 14 amino acids. Here the CDR3 DNA reads TGTGCCAGCAGCCGGGACTGGAAGACAGATACGCAGTATTTT. This codes for CASSRDWKTDTQYF.

This chain links TRBV5-1 with TRBJ2-2, with 8 positions matching TRBD2. The germline V gene has CDR1 SGHRS and CDR2 YFSETQ. The CDR3 is 16 residues long. J was trimmed by 1 base and V by 1 base; bases with no gene match: 3. CDR3 region: CASSLRLAGNTGELFF. The DNA of the CDR3 is TGCGCCAGCAGCTTGCGTCTAGCGGGGAACACCGGGGAGCTGTTTTTT.

The gene calls are TRBV6-5 and TRBJ1-6, with D maybe TRBD1 (5 bases). Germline CDR1 is MNHEY and CDR2 is SVGAGI. The CDR3 runs to 16 residues. Trimming removed 2 bases from V and 0 bases from J, with 8 bases in between. The CDR3 protein is CASSYGHSSYNSPLHF. The CDR3 DNA is TGTGCCAGCAGTTACGGACACAGCTCCTATAATTCACCCCTCCACTTT.

The V gene is TRBV20-1, the J gene TRBJ2-1; 9 positions agree with TRBD2. Germline trimming cut 3 bases from V and 5 bases from J; bases unmatched to any gene: 8. Germline V gene data show CDR1 as DFQATT and CDR2 as SNEGSKA (reference sequence). This CDR3 region has 15 residues. In nucleotides, the CDR3 is TGCAGTGCTAGTGGGCGGGAGGGCCTCAACAATGAGCAGTTCTTC. It yields the protein CSASGREGLNNEQFF.